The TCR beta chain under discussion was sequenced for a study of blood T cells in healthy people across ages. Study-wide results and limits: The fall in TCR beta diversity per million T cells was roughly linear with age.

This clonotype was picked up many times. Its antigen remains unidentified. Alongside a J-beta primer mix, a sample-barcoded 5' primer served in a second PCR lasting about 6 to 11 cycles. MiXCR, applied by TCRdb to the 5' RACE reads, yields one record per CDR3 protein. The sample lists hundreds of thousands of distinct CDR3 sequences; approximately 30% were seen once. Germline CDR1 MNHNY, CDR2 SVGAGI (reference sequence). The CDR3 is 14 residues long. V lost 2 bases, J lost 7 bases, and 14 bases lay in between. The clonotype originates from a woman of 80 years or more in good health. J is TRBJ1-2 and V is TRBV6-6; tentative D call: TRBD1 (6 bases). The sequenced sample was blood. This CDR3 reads CASSYTGTGSGYTF. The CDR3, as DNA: TGTGCCAGCAGTTACACAGGGACGGGTAGTGGCTACACCTTC.